One sample yielded the 22 T cell receptor beta chains listed below, sequenced in a study of metastatic and nonmetastatic thyroid tumors. TCRdb reprocessed the PCR reads using MiXCR. This table has fewer than 9,000 clones, less than 35% appearing once. Treatment of any kind had been given to no patient before thyroid surgery. Sequenced input: tumor tissue. These receptors were taken from a female donor with papillary thyroid cancer or a benign thyroid nodule (not recorded which). Some clones in this sample may be carry-over from other donors' samples.

The gene calls are TRBV9 and TRBJ2-1; maybe TRBD1 (6 bases). Germline loops: CDR1 SGDLS, CDR2 YYNGEE. The ends were cut back, 5 bases at V and 6 bases at J, with 12 bases in the middle. This CDR3 has 13 residues. CDR3 residues: CASSTHRANEQFF. As DNA, the CDR3 is TGTGCCAGCAGTACTCACAGGGCCAATGAGCAGTTCTTC. The whole variable domain, remainder taken from reference TRBV9 and TRBJ2-1, is DSGVTQTPKHLITATGQRVTLRCSPRSGDLSVYWYQQSLDQGLQFLIQYYNGEERAKGNILERFSAQQFPDLHSELNLSSLELGDSALYFCASSTHRANEQFFGPGTRLTVL.

This clone was observed at least ten times. The V and J genes are TRBV2 and TRBJ1-4, with TRBD1 matching over 7 bases. The CDR3 extends over 16 amino acids. Germline V gene sequence: CDR1 SNHLY, CDR2 FYNNEI. Losses at the gene ends were 10 bases for V and 0 bases for J; bases not matched to a gene: 11. CDR3 loop: CATLRTGFTTNEKLFF. The CDR3 coding sequence is TGTGCCACCTTACGGACAGGCTTTACAACTAATGAAAAACTGTTTTTT.

By its share, this clone is medium-sized. V is TRBV5-5 and J is TRBJ2-7, with 7 nucleotides matching TRBD1. V lost 4 bases to trimming and J lost 6 bases; unmatched junction nucleotides: 13. Germline loops: CDR1 SGHKS, CDR2 YYEKEE (reference sequence). This CDR3 is built from 15 residues. CDR3 residues: CASSRRDSLHSEQYF. The CDR3 DNA follows: TGTGCCAGCAGCCGCCGGGACAGCCTACATTCCGAGCAGTACTTC. The variable domain in full, with the rest retrieved from reference TRBV5-5 and TRBJ2-7, is DAGVTQSPTHLIKTRGQQVTLRCSPISGHKSVSWYQQVLGQGPQFIFQYYEKEERGRGNFPDRFSARQFPNYSSELNVNALLLGDSALYLCASSRRDSLHSEQYFGPGTRLTVT.

This rearrangement joins TRBV6-2 or TRBV6-3 to TRBJ1-1; D is possibly TRBD1 (6 bases). V gave up 6 bases and J gave up 1 base, with 18 bases separating them. This CDR3 spans 16 amino acids. Germline loops: CDR1 MNHEY, CDR2 SVGEGT. The chain's CDR3 is CASSLAGRGSNTEAFF. The CDR3 nucleotides are TGTGCCAGCAGCTTGGCCGGCAGGGGCTCGAACACTGAAGCTTTCTTT.

The sample holds many counts of this clone. This may arise from a read error, as a much more abundant clone is one base away. V gene TRBV25-1 combines with J gene TRBJ2-3, with TRBD1 as a possible D gene (5 bases). The CDR3 length is 17 residues. Looked up from germline, CDR1 is MGHDK and CDR2 is SYGVNS. V lost 6 bases and J lost 2, with 21 bases in between. This CDR3 reads CASSPKGETENTDTQYF. In DNA form, the CDR3 reads TGTGCCAGCAGCCCCAAAGGAGAGACAGAGAACACAGATACGCAGTATTTT.

The CDR3 nucleotides are TGTGCCTGGAGTGAGAGCGGGAGTTTCAATGAGCAGTTCTTC. It translates to CAWSESGSFNEQFF. The J gene is TRBJ2-1, the V gene TRBV30; 8 bases align to TRBD2. With 1 base clipped from V and 6 bases from J, the junction kept 5 bases outside the gene matches. Looked up from germline, CDR1 is GTSNPN and CDR2 is SVGIG (reference sequence). The CDR3 covers 14 residues.

This clone occurred a few times. This chain connects TRBV12-3 or TRBV12-4 to TRBJ2-1; 7 bases are shared with TRBD2. CDR3 length equals 15 residues. V lost 3 bases, J lost 10 bases, and 12 bases stayed unmatched. CDR3 in amino acids: CASSLGGCADGEQFF. The DNA for the CDR3 is TGTGCCAGCAGTTTGGGGGGGTGCGCAGACGGCGAGCAGTTCTTC.

This clone has at least ten counts. The CDR3 coding sequence is TGCGCCAGCAGCGCCGGAGATACGCAGTATTTT. This translates into CASSAGDTQYF. This chain connects TRBV5-1 to TRBJ2-3; D uncertain. Trimming removed 4 bases at V and 5 bases at J, with 5 bases between. The CDR3 consists of 11 residues. Germline values: CDR1 SGHRS, CDR2 YFSETQ.

This clone was seen at least ten times. A clone one base away is much larger, so this may be a read error. This chain uses TRBV20-1 with TRBJ2-7; tentatively, D is TRBD1 (7 bases). Germline values: CDR1 DFQATT, CDR2 SNEGSKA (reference sequence). Trimming took off 5 bases at V and 5 bases at J, with 22 bases between the two ends. The CDR3 length is 15 residues. CDR3: CSAPQGGLREDEQYF. The CDR3 DNA is TGCAGTGCTCCCCAGGGGGGCCTAAGAGAGGACGAGCAGTACTTC.

There are a few counts of this clone. The genes are TRBV28 and TRBJ1-3, with D possibly matching TRBD1 (6 bases). This CDR3 is built from 15 residues. V lost 0 bases and J 4 bases, leaving 10 bases between the germline ends. Per the germline V gene, CDR1 is MDHEN and CDR2 is SYDVKM. This CDR3 is CASSLWGGYGNTIYF. The CDR3 region has the DNA TGTGCCAGCAGTTTATGGGGGGGCTACGGAAACACCATATATTTT.

In the case of this clone: Distinct nucleotide sequences in the sample also encode this CDR3. The chain has TRBV4-1 and TRBJ2-7; D gene ambiguous. CDR3 length equals 12 residues. V was trimmed by 0 bases and J by 6 bases, leaving 6 bases between them. The germline CDR1 and CDR2 sequences are MGHRA and YSYEKL. The CDR3 DNA reads as TGCGCCAGCAGCCAAGATTACGGCGAGCAGTACTTC. Translation gives CASSQDYGEQYF.

V and J are TRBV18 and TRBJ2-1, with 9 nucleotides matching TRBD1. Germline V gene sequence: CDR1 KGHSH, CDR2 LQKENI. With 6 bases clipped from V and 4 bases from J, the junction kept 4 bases outside the gene matches. The CDR3 runs to 14 residues. The CDR3 DNA is TGTGCCAGCTCCGGGACAGGGTATTACAATGAGCAGTTCTTC. This translates into CASSGTGYYNEQFF.

The chain carries TRBV9 and TRBJ1-2, with D unresolved. Trimming pared 0 bases from V and 2 bases from J, leaving 11 bases between. This CDR3 is 15 amino acids long. The V gene's germline CDR1 is SGDLS and CDR2 YYNGEE. Here the CDR3 DNA reads TGTGCCAGCAGCGTAGGGAGGGTGGCGAACTATGGCTACACCTTC. It translates to CASSVGRVANYGYTF.

This clone was recorded a few times. The rearrangement links TRBV6-4 to TRBJ2-2; D remains ambiguous. Looked up from germline, CDR1 is MRHNA and CDR2 is SNTAGT. The germline V and J ends were trimmed by 3 bases and 3 bases, with 8 bases remaining between them. The CDR3 length is 14 residues. The CDR3 nucleotides are TGTGCCAGCAGTGATTCCAGCGACACCGGGGAGCTGTTTTTT. It is translated as CASSDSSDTGELFF.

This clone has only a few counts. The chain couples TRBV6-5 to TRBJ2-2; 8 nucleotides agree with TRBD2. Per germline, CDR1 MNHEY and CDR2 SVGAGI. Trimming removed 0 bases from V and 6 bases from J; junction bases left unmatched: 3. The CDR3 is made up of 15 amino acids. CDR3 loop: CASSYSGLEAGELFF. The CDR3 bases are TGTGCCAGCAGTTACTCGGGACTAGAAGCCGGGGAGCTGTTTTTT.

The sample holds one count of this clone. The chain recombines TRBV27 with TRBJ1-1; possibly TRBD1 for D (6 bases). Germline loops: CDR1 MNHEY, CDR2 SMNVEV (reference sequence). The CDR3 is 14 amino acids. The V end was cut by 6 bases, the J end by 0 bases, with 11 bases between. In DNA form, the CDR3 reads TGTGCCAGCAGGTCAGGGGCCATGAACACTGAAGCTTTCTTT. It translates to CASRSGAMNTEAFF.

The chain links TRBV30 to TRBJ2-2, with D unclear. Germline CDR1 reads GTSNPN; CDR2 reads SVGIG (reference sequence). Between the trimmed V and J ends, which lost 1 base and 6 bases, there was a span of 3 bases. This CDR3 has 11 residues. The CDR3 loop reads CAWSGAGELFF. In DNA form, the CDR3 reads TGTGCCTGGAGTGGAGCCGGGGAGCTGTTTTTT.

This clone was seen a few times. The chain is built from TRBV10-3 and TRBJ1-2; no definite D call. V lost 0 bases and J 4 bases, leaving 9 bases between the germline ends. Germline CDR1 is ENHRY and CDR2 is SYGVKD. The CDR3 runs to 14 residues. The CDR3 loop reads CAISESPVAYGYTF. For the CDR3, the DNA is TGTGCCATCAGTGAGTCGCCGGTAGCCTATGGCTACACCTTC.

There are a few counts of this clone. The chain links TRBV6-1 to TRBJ1-4; TRBD1 might be the D (5 bases). Germline-derived CDR1 and CDR2 are MNHNS and SASEGT. The ends were cut back, 0 bases at V and 6 bases at J, with 8 bases in the middle. The CDR3 covers 14 residues. This CDR3 reads CASSEAWGDEKLFF. In nucleotides, the CDR3 is TGTGCCAGCAGTGAAGCCTGGGGGGATGAAAAACTGTTTTTT.

This clone was seen a few times. The chain is built from TRBV6-5 and TRBJ2-2; D not resolved. Germline lookup yields CDR1 MNHEY and CDR2 SVGAGI. The CDR3 covers 14 residues. Between the trimmed V and J ends, which lost 0 bases and 1 base, there was a span of 3 bases. The CDR3 coding sequence is TGTGCCAGCAGTTACTCGGAGAACACCGGGGAGCTGTTTTTT. It yields the protein CASSYSENTGELFF.

This clone is labeled medium-sized (0.01 to 0.1%). The V call is TRBV20-1, the J call TRBJ2-2, with 9 positions matching TRBD2. Trimming at V came to 5 bases and at J to 1 base, leaving 5 bases not matched to a gene. CDR3 length: 15 residues. CDR1 DFQATT and CDR2 SNEGSKA come from the germline V gene (reference sequence). In DNA, the CDR3 is TGCAGTGCTCGTAGCGGGAGCGGGAACACCGGGGAGCTGTTTTTT. Its protein is CSARSGSGNTGELFF.

Details on this clone: Sequence at one end of the junction differs from germline and may be a read error. This rearrangement joins TRBV29-1 to TRBJ2-1; 11 bases map to TRBD2. The CDR3 runs to 13 residues. Germline lookup yields CDR1 SQVTM and CDR2 ANQGSEA. CDR3 region: CSLLAGGHIEQSF. In DNA form, the CDR3 reads TGCAGTCTCCTAGCGGGAGGCCACATTGAGCAGTCCTTC.